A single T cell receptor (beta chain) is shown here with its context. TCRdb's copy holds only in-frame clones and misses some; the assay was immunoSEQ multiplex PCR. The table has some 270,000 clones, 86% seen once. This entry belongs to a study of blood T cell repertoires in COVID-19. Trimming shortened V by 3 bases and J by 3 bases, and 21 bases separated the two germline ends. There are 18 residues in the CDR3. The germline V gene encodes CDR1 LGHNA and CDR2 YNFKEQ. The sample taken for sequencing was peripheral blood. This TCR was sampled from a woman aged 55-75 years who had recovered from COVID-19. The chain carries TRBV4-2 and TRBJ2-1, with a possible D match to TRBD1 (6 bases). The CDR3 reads CASSQRGQPKGSYNEQFF. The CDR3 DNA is TGTGCCAGCAGCCAGAGAGGACAGCCTAAGGGTAGCTACAATGAGCAGTTCTTC.